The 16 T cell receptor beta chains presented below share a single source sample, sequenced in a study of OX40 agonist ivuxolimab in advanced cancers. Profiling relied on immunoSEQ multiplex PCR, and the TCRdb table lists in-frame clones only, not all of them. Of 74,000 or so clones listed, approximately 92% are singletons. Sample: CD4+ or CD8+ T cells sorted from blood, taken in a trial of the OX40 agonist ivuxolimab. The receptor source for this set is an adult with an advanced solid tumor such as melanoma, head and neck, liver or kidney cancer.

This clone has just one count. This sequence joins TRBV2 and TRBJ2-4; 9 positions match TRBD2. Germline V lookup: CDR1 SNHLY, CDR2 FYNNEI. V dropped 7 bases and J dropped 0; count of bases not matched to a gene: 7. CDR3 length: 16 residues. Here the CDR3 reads CASNTGLALAKNIQYF. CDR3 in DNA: TGTGCCAGCAACACGGGACTAGCCCTAGCCAAAAACATTCAGTACTTC.

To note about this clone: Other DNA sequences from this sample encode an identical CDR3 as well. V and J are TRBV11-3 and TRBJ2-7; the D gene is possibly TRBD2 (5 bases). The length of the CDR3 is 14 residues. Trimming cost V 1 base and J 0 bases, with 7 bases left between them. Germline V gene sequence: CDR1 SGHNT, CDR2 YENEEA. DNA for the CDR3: TGTGCCAGCAGCTTAGGGGGAGACTCCTACGAGCAGTACTTC. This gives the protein CASSLGGDSYEQYF.

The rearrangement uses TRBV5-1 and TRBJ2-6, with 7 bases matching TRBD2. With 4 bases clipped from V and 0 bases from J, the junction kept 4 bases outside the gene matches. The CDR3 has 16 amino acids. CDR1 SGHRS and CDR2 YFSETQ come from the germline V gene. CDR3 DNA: TGCGCCAGCAGCGGGCGGGACTACTCTGGGGCCAACGTCCTGACTTTC. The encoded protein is CASSGRDYSGANVLTF.

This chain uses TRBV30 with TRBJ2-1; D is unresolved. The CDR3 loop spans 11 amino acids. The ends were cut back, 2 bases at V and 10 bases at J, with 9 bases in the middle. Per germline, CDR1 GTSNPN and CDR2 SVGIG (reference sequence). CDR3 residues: CAWSTLVEQFF. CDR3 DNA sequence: TGTGCCTGGAGTACACTGGTGGAGCAGTTCTTC.

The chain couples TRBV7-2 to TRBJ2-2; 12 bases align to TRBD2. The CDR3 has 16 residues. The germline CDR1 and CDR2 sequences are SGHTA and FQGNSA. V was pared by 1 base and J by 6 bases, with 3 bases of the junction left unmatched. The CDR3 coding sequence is TGTGCCAGCAGCTTAGGACTAGCGGGAGATGCCGGGGAGCTGTTTTTT. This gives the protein CASSLGLAGDAGELFF.

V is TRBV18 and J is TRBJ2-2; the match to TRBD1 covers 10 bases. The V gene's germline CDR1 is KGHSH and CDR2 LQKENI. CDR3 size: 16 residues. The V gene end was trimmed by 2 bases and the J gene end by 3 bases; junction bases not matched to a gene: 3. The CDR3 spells CASSPIGTGDTGELFF. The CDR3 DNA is TGTGCCAGCTCACCAATTGGGACAGGGGACACCGGGGAGCTGTTTTTT.

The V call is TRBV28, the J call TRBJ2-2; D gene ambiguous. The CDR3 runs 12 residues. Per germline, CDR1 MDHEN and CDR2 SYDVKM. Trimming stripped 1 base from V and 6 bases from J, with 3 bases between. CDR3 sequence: CASSLSPGELFF. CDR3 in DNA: TGTGCCAGCAGTTTATCCCCCGGGGAGCTGTTTTTT.

CDR3 protein: CASSSYQETQYF. The DNA for the CDR3 is TGTGCCAGCAGCTCGTACCAAGAGACCCAGTACTTC. This chain uses TRBV5-5 with TRBJ2-5; D not certain. This CDR3 is 12 amino acids long. The V gene lost 3 bases and the J gene lost 0 bases, with 3 bases spanning the gap. Germline-derived CDR1 and CDR2 are SGHKS and YYEKEE (reference sequence).

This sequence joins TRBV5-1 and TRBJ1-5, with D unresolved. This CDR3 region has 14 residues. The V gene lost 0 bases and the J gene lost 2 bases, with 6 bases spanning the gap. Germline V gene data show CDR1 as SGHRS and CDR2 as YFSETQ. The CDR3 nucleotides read TGCGCCAGCAGCTTGGGTACCGGCAATCAGCCCCAGCATTTT. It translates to CASSLGTGNQPQHF. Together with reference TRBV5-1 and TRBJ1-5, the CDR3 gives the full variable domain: KAGVTQTPRYLIKTRGQQVTLSCSPISGHRSVSWYQQTPGQGLQFLFEYFSETQRNKGNFPGRFSGRQFSNSRSEMNVSTLELGDSALYLCASSLGTGNQPQHFGDGTRLSIL.

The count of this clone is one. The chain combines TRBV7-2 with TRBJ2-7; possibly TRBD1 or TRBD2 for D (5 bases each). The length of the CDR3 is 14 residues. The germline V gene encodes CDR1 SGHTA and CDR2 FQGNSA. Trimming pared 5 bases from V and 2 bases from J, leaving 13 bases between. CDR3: CASSLPGRTYEQYF. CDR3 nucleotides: TGTGCCAGCAGCCTGCCGGGACGCACCTACGAGCAGTACTTC.

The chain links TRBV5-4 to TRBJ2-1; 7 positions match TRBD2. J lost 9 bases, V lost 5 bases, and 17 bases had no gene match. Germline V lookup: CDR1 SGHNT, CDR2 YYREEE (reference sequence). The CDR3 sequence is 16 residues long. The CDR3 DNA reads TGTGCCAGCAGTTACCGGGGAGGGCGGGAAGGCGTTGAGCAGTTCTTC. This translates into CASSYRGGREGVEQFF.

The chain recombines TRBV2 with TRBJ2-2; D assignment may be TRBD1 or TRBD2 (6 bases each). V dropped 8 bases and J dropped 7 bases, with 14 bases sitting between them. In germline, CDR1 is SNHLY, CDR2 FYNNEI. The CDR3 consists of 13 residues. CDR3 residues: CASAEGVGGELFF. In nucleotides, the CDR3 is TGTGCCAGCGCGGAGGGGGTTGGCGGGGAGCTGTTTTTT.

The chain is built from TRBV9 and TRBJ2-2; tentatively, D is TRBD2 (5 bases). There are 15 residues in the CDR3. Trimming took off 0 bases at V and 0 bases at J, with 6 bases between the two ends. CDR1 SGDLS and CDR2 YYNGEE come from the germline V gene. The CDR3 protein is CASSVGGSNTGELFF. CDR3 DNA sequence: TGTGCCAGCAGCGTAGGAGGGTCGAACACCGGGGAGCTGTTTTTT. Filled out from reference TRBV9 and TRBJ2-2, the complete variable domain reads DSGVTQTPKHLITATGQRVTLRCSPRSGDLSVYWYQQSLDQGLQFLIQYYNGEERAKGNILERFSAQQFPDLHSELNLSSLELGDSALYFCASSVGGSNTGELFFGEGSRLTVL.

CDR3 in DNA: TGTGCCAGCAGCCTGACTAGCGGGAGCGCAGATACGCAGTATTTT. Translation: CASSLTSGSADTQYF. This chain joins TRBV5-4 and TRBJ2-3; TRBD2 agrees at 12 bases. V lost 4 bases and J lost 4; bases outside the gene matches: 4. The CDR3 has 15 amino acids. The germline V gene encodes CDR1 SGHNT and CDR2 YYREEE (reference sequence).

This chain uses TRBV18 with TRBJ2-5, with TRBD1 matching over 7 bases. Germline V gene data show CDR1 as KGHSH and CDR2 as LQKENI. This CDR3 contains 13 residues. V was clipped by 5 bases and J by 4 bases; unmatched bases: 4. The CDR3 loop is CASSTRQGETQYF. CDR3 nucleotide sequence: TGTGCCAGCTCAACCCGACAGGGAGAGACCCAGTACTTC.

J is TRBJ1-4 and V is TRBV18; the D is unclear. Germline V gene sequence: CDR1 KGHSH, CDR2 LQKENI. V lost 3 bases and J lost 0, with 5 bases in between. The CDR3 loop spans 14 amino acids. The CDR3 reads CASSPGATNEKLFF. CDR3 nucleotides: TGTGCCAGCTCACCGGGAGCAACTAATGAAAAACTGTTTTTT.